Presented here are 11 T cell receptor beta chains from one specimen sequenced in a study of T cell changes during pregnancy in multiple sclerosis (dated by TCRdb to the late 2010s). The library was made by the immunoSEQ multiplex PCR assay. TCRdb's version of the immuneACCESS table is confined to in-frame rearrangements and falls short of the full clone set. An unresolved V gene accounts for under half of the shortfall where checked; the remainder is of unknown origin. The sample contains about 30,000 clones, 75% to 95% of them found a single time. The ten largest clones add up to 6.2% of the sample. The sample was CD8+ T cells from peripheral blood mononuclear cells, taken before pregnancy. These receptors were obtained from a female donor with multiple sclerosis, enrolled in a pregnancy study.

The rearrangement joins TRBV4-3 to TRBJ1-6; 8 bases are a match to TRBD1. The CDR3 runs 17 residues. Losses at the gene ends were 4 bases for V and 8 bases for J; bases not matched to a gene: 13. Germline lookup yields CDR1 LGHNA and CDR2 YSLEER. CDR3: CASSLRTGTSLDSPLHF. The CDR3 coding sequence is TGCGCCAGCAGCCTTCGGACAGGGACGTCTCTGGATTCACCCCTCCACTTT.

This sequence joins TRBV19 and TRBJ2-7, with 10 bases aligning to TRBD1. With 5 bases clipped from V and 6 bases from J, the junction kept 4 bases outside the gene matches. This CDR3 comprises 13 residues. The V gene's germline CDR1 is LNHDA and CDR2 SQIVND (reference sequence). The CDR3 DNA reads as TGTGCCAGTAGTCTAGGACAGGGGGTCGAGCAGTACTTC. It specifies CASSLGQGVEQYF.

This clone was detected only once. V and J are TRBV13 and TRBJ2-1; perhaps TRBD2 as D (6 bases). CDR3 size: 14 residues. Germline lookup yields CDR1 PRHDT and CDR2 FYEKMQ (reference sequence). The germline V and J ends were trimmed by 5 bases and 9 bases, with 17 bases remaining between them. DNA for the CDR3: TGTGCCAGCAGCCAGCGACTAGACCATGGTGAGCAGTTCTTC. Its translation: CASSQRLDHGEQFF.

The chain couples TRBV7-9 to TRBJ1-6; possibly TRBD1 for D (6 bases). CDR3 length equals 15 residues. Per the germline V gene, CDR1 is SEHNR and CDR2 is FQNEAQ (reference sequence). V lost 6 bases, J lost 5 bases, and 14 bases lay in between. CDR3 loop: CASRSPRDNNSPLHF. CDR3 coding DNA: TGTGCCAGCAGAAGCCCCCGGGACAATAATTCACCCCTCCACTTT.

J is TRBJ1-4 and V is TRBV5-1, with 11 bases lining up with TRBD1. The V gene end was trimmed by 4 bases and the J gene end by 8 bases; junction bases not matched to a gene: 7. Germline V gene data show CDR1 as SGHRS and CDR2 as YFSETQ. There are 15 residues in the CDR3. The CDR3 DNA sequence: TGCGCCAGCAGCCGGACAGGGGGCCGAGGGGAAAAACTGTTTTTT. This gives the protein CASSRTGGRGEKLFF.

This chain's CDR3 is CASSDLNEKLFF. The CDR3, as DNA: TGTGCCAGCAGCGATCTAAATGAAAAACTGTTTTTT. The chain joins TRBV5-4 to TRBJ1-4; D is unresolved. V dropped 4 bases and J dropped 5 bases, with 6 bases sitting between them. This CDR3 has 12 residues. Germline CDR1 SGHNT, CDR2 YYREEE (reference sequence).

The chain links TRBV7-8 to TRBJ2-3; TRBD2 matches at 9 bases. The length of the CDR3 is 19 residues. Germline CDR1 and CDR2: SGHVS and FQNEAQ. V trimming: 3 bases; J trimming: 4 bases; junction bases outside the gene matches: 17. CDR3: CASSFPTRNIAGASDTQYF. For the CDR3, the DNA is TGTGCCAGCAGCTTTCCCACCCGGAATATAGCGGGAGCCTCAGATACGCAGTATTTT.

The V call is TRBV5-4, the J call TRBJ1-2; 7 bases are a match to TRBD1. Trimming removed 6 bases from V and 3 bases from J; junction bases left unmatched: 8. Germline values: CDR1 SGHNT, CDR2 YYREEE (reference sequence). This CDR3 contains 14 residues. CDR3 in amino acids: CASTGTVEDYGYTF. The CDR3, as DNA: TGTGCCAGCACCGGGACAGTGGAGGACTATGGCTACACCTTC. Based on the CDR3 plus reference TRBV5-4 and TRBJ1-2, the full variable domain is ETGVTQSPTHLIKTRGQQVTLRCSSQSGHNTVSWYQQALGQGPQFIFQYYREEENGRGNFPPRFSGLQFPNYSSELNVNALELDDSALYLCASTGTVEDYGYTFGSGTRLTVV.

The chain couples TRBV6-5 to TRBJ2-4; tentative D call: TRBD2 (5 bases). The germline V gene has CDR1 MNHEY and CDR2 SVGAGI. The CDR3 is made up of 13 amino acids. V was clipped by 5 bases and J by 8 bases, with 13 bases between them. The CDR3 DNA reads TGTGCCAGCAGTCTAGGTGGGCGGGACATTCAGTACTTC. Translated, it gives CASSLGGRDIQYF.

The chain links TRBV6-6 to TRBJ1-1; 8 bases map to TRBD1. In germline, CDR1 is MNHNY, CDR2 SVGAGI (reference sequence). V dropped 6 bases and J dropped 1; count of bases not matched to a gene: 7. The CDR3 runs to 15 residues. CDR3 residues: CASSLGQGANTEAFF. Written as DNA, the CDR3 is TGTGCCAGCAGCCTCGGACAGGGTGCGAACACTGAAGCTTTCTTT.

The rearrangement uses TRBV28 and TRBJ2-7, with TRBD1 matching 7 bases. Germline CDR1 is MDHEN and CDR2 is SYDVKM. CDR3 length: 16 residues. V was clipped by 5 bases and J by 1 base; unmatched bases: 11. CDR3 region: CASSVSGTETSYEQYF. For the CDR3, the DNA is TGTGCCAGCAGTGTGTCCGGGACAGAGACTTCCTACGAGCAGTACTTC.